These T cell receptor beta chains were read from a single sample in a study of read filtering for tumor transcriptome and immune sequencing. TCRdb fed the reads into MiXCR, producing one record per CDR3 protein. The sample consists of fewer than 25,000 distinct CDR3 sequences, 22% of them appearing once. The sequenced sample was a population of CD138-negative cells sorted from bone marrow. These receptors all stem from a donor aged 40 or over with multiple myeloma. CDR3s include the opening cysteine and the closing phenylalanine or tryptophan. A D gene is named only where the DNA matches it firmly. Size values are once, few and many counts, or a class for expanded clones, and some rows have none.

clone size: many; V gene: TRBV7-9; D gene: TRBD1; J gene: TRBJ2-1; CDR3 protein: CASSLKGQGGLNEQFF; CDR3 DNA: TGTGCCAGCAGCTTAAAAGGACAGGGGGGCCTCAATGAGCAGTTCTTC
clone size: many; V gene: TRBV10-2; D gene: TRBD2; J gene: TRBJ2-5; CDR3 protein: CASSVTSGGQETQYF; CDR3 DNA: TGCGCCAGCAGTGTGACTAGCGGGGGACAAGAGACCCAGTACTTC
clone size: many; V gene: TRBV20-1; D gene: TRBD1; J gene: TRBJ1-4; CDR3 protein: CSASPMTGGQEKLFF; CDR3 DNA: TGCAGTGCTAGCCCGATGACAGGGGGTCAAGAAAAACTGTTTTTT
clone size: many; V gene: TRBV19; D gene: .; J gene: TRBJ2-5; CDR3 protein: CASRGLDQETQYF; CDR3 DNA: TGTGCCAGTAGGGGACTGGACCAAGAGACCCAGTACTTC
clone size: many; V gene: TRBV7-6; D gene: TRBD1; J gene: TRBJ2-7; CDR3 protein: CASSLSPTGSSYEQYF; CDR3 DNA: TGTGCCAGCAGCTTATCCCCGACAGGGAGCTCCTACGAGCAGTACTTC
clone size: many; V gene: TRBV20-1; D gene: .; J gene: TRBJ1-1; CDR3 protein: CSARPVRSNTEAFF; CDR3 DNA: TGCAGTGCTAGACCCGTCAGATCGAACACTGAAGCTTTCTTT
clone size: many; V gene: TRBV6-1; D gene: TRBD1; J gene: TRBJ2-2; CDR3 protein: CASWTGLFTGELFF; CDR3 DNA: TGTGCCAGTTGGACAGGGTTGTTCACCGGGGAGCTGTTTTTT
clone size: .; V gene: TRBV6-1; D gene: .; J gene: TRBJ2-4; CDR3 protein: CANSEASRVNIQYF; CDR3 DNA: TGTGCCAACAGTGAAGCGTCGCGGGTGAACATTCAGTACTTC
clone size: few; V gene: TRBV5-6; D gene: .; J gene: TRBJ1-5; CDR3 protein: CASSLVGQNQPQHF; CDR3 DNA: TGTGCCAGCAGCTTGGTTGGGCAGAATCAGCCCCAGCATTTT
clone size: many; V gene: TRBV7-9; D gene: TRBD2; J gene: TRBJ2-3; CDR3 protein: CASSFLAGVRDTQYF; CDR3 DNA: TGTGCCAGCAGCTTCTTAGCGGGGGTTAGAGATACGCAGTATTTT
clone size: many; V gene: TRBV2; D gene: TRBD1; J gene: TRBJ2-3; CDR3 protein: CASSGRLTGDRTDTQYF; CDR3 DNA: TGTGCCAGCTCCGGGAGATTGACAGGGGATCGGACAGATACGCAGTATTTT
clone size: many; V gene: TRBV24-1; D gene: TRBD2; J gene: TRBJ2-2; CDR3 protein: CATSDSSGGGIGELFF; CDR3 DNA: TGTGCCACCAGTGACTCTAGCGGGGGGGGCATCGGGGAGCTGTTTTTT
clone size: many; V gene: TRBV20-1; D gene: TRBD1; J gene: TRBJ2-3; CDR3 protein: CSATGGKDTQYF; CDR3 DNA: TGCAGTGCTACAGGGGGCAAAGATACGCAGTATTTT
clone size: once; V gene: TRBV7-9; D gene: .; J gene: TRBJ1-2; CDR3 protein: CASSSDVYYGYTF; CDR3 DNA: TGTGCCAGCAGCTCGGACGTTTACTATGGCTACACCTTC
clone size: many; V gene: TRBV7-8; D gene: .; J gene: TRBJ1-1; CDR3 protein: CATAGGFATEAFF; CDR3 DNA: TGTGCCACCGCTGGGGGGTTCGCCACTGAAGCTTTCTTT
clone size: .; V gene: TRBV7-9; D gene: TRBD1; J gene: TRBJ1-1; CDR3 protein: CASSLAGTDTEAFF; CDR3 DNA: TGTGCCAGCAGCTTAGCCGGGACAGATACTGAAGCTTTCTTT
clone size: many; V gene: TRBV6-1; D gene: TRBD1; J gene: TRBJ1-1; CDR3 protein: CASSEYRGAFF; CDR3 DNA: TGTGCCAGCAGTGAATACAGGGGGGCTTTCTTT
clone size: .; V gene: TRBV7-9; D gene: .; J gene: TRBJ2-5; CDR3 protein: CASREETQYF; CDR3 DNA: TGTGCCAGCAGGGAGGAGACCCAGTACTTC
clone size: medium-sized; V gene: TRBV29-1; D gene: .; J gene: TRBJ1-1; CDR3 protein: CSVEKGLDEAFF; CDR3 DNA: TGCAGCGTTGAAAAGGGGTTGGATGAAGCTTTCTTT
clone size: .; V gene: TRBV19; D gene: .; J gene: TRBJ2-7; CDR3 protein: CASSIARNYEQYF; CDR3 DNA: TGTGCCAGTAGTATAGCACGGAACTACGAGCAGTACTTC
clone size: many; V gene: TRBV5-6; D gene: .; J gene: TRBJ2-3; CDR3 protein: CASKGLKYTDTQYF; CDR3 DNA: TGTGCCAGCAAAGGGCTCAAATACACAGATACGCAGTATTTT
clone size: .; V gene: TRBV2; D gene: .; J gene: TRBJ2-7; CDR3 protein: CASSGESYEQYF; CDR3 DNA: TGTGCCAGCAGCGGGGAGTCCTACGAGCAGTACTTC
clone size: many; V gene: TRBV5-5; D gene: .; J gene: TRBJ1-1; CDR3 protein: CASSFRGVNTEAFF; CDR3 DNA: TGTGCCAGCAGCTTCCGGGGTGTGAACACTGAAGCTTTCTTT
clone size: .; V gene: TRBV5-8; D gene: .; J gene: TRBJ1-1; CDR3 protein: CASSPSPGHLTEAFF; CDR3 DNA: TGTGCCAGCAGCCCGTCGCCGGGACACTTAACCGAAGCTTTCTTT
clone size: .; V gene: TRBV7-9; D gene: TRBD2; J gene: TRBJ2-2; CDR3 protein: CASSLVGGGDTGELFF; CDR3 DNA: TGTGCCAGCAGCTTAGTGGGGGGGGGGGACACCGGGGAGCTGTTTTTT
clone size: few; V gene: TRBV4-1; D gene: .; J gene: TRBJ2-3; CDR3 protein: CASSQAGGLADTQYF; CDR3 DNA: TGCGCCAGCAGCCAAGCGGGGGGCCTCGCAGATACGCAGTATTTT
clone size: many; V gene: TRBV11-1; D gene: .; J gene: TRBJ2-2; CDR3 protein: CASSLAVTGELFF; CDR3 DNA: TGTGCCAGCAGCTTAGCAGTAACCGGGGAGCTGTTTTTT
clone size: .; V gene: TRBV4-2; D gene: .; J gene: TRBJ1-4; CDR3 protein: CASSHPLGEKLFF; CDR3 DNA: TGTGCCAGCAGCCACCCCCTTGGCGAAAAACTGTTTTTT
clone size: many; V gene: TRBV7-2; D gene: .; J gene: TRBJ2-5; CDR3 protein: CASSHSLETQYF; CDR3 DNA: TGTGCCAGCAGCCACTCCCTGGAGACCCAGTACTTC
clone size: .; V gene: TRBV11-2; D gene: TRBD1; J gene: TRBJ2-4; CDR3 protein: CASSLVPTTGGAGNIQYF; CDR3 DNA: TGTGCCAGCAGCCTTGTTCCTACGACAGGGGGCGCGGGAAACATTCAGTACTTC
clone size: many; V gene: TRBV4-2; D gene: .; J gene: TRBJ2-7; CDR3 protein: CASSQEVGFFSYEQYF; CDR3 DNA: TGTGCCAGCAGCCAAGAGGTAGGCTTCTTCTCCTACGAGCAGTACTTC
clone size: many; V gene: TRBV6-1; D gene: .; J gene: TRBJ2-1; CDR3 protein: CASGGPSNEQFF; CDR3 DNA: TGTGCCAGCGGGGGGCCCTCCAATGAGCAGTTCTTC
clone size: few; V gene: TRBV12-3/TRBV12-4; D gene: .; J gene: TRBJ1-6; CDR3 protein: CASSLAGSSSPLHF; CDR3 DNA: TGTGCCAGCAGTTTGGCAGGGAGTTCTTCACCCCTCCACTTT
clone size: many; V gene: TRBV19; D gene: .; J gene: TRBJ1-4; CDR3 protein: CASRTADSPNEKLFF; CDR3 DNA: TGTGCCAGCCGGACCGCGGACAGTCCTAATGAAAAACTGTTTTTT
clone size: many; V gene: TRBV5-6; D gene: .; J gene: TRBJ2-5; CDR3 protein: CASSFPQQETQYF; CDR3 DNA: TGTGCCAGCAGCTTTCCCCAGCAAGAGACCCAGTACTTC
clone size: .; V gene: TRBV12-3/TRBV12-4; D gene: .; J gene: TRBJ1-2; CDR3 protein: CASARSKGYGYTF; CDR3 DNA: TGTGCCAGCGCACGGTCAAAGGGCTATGGCTACACCTTC
clone size: .; V gene: TRBV19; D gene: .; J gene: TRBJ1-4; CDR3 protein: CVSSTQGTGNEKLFF; CDR3 DNA: TGTGTCAGTAGTACGCAAGGGACGGGGAATGAAAAACTGTTTTTT
clone size: .; V gene: TRBV6-5; D gene: .; J gene: TRBJ1-1; CDR3 protein: CASSYSGPRSPNREAFF; CDR3 DNA: TGTGCCAGCAGTTACTCCGGACCCCGGTCCCCTAATAGGGAAGCTTTCTTT
clone size: many; V gene: TRBV12-3/TRBV12-4; D gene: .; J gene: TRBJ2-1; CDR3 protein: CASREGGTNEQFF; CDR3 DNA: TGTGCCAGCAGGGAGGGGGGGACTAATGAGCAGTTCTTC
clone size: many; V gene: TRBV15; D gene: .; J gene: TRBJ1-2; CDR3 protein: CATSRGGPHGYTF; CDR3 DNA: TGTGCCACCAGCAGAGGGGGACCGCACGGCTACACCTTC
clone size: many; V gene: TRBV20-1; D gene: .; J gene: TRBJ1-6; CDR3 protein: CSASVQYLANSPLHF; CDR3 DNA: TGCAGTGCTAGCGTTCAGTATCTCGCTAATTCACCCCTCCACTTT
clone size: many; V gene: TRBV29-1; D gene: TRBD2; J gene: TRBJ2-1; CDR3 protein: CSVARGGNYNEQFF; CDR3 DNA: TGCAGCGTCGCCCGGGGGGGTAACTACAATGAGCAGTTCTTC
clone size: .; V gene: TRBV20-1; D gene: .; J gene: TRBJ2-7; CDR3 protein: CSAPGRWGLNSYEQYF; CDR3 DNA: TGCAGTGCCCCGGGCAGATGGGGGTTAAACTCCTACGAGCAGTACTTC
clone size: many; V gene: TRBV12-3/TRBV12-4; D gene: .; J gene: TRBJ1-6; CDR3 protein: CASRKDVVLPLHF; CDR3 DNA: TGTGCCAGCCGAAAGGATGTCGTTCTGCCCCTCCACTTT
clone size: many; V gene: TRBV7-9; D gene: .; J gene: TRBJ2-2; CDR3 protein: CASSAVTTGELFF; CDR3 DNA: TGTGCCAGCAGCGCTGTGACCACCGGGGAGCTGTTTTTT